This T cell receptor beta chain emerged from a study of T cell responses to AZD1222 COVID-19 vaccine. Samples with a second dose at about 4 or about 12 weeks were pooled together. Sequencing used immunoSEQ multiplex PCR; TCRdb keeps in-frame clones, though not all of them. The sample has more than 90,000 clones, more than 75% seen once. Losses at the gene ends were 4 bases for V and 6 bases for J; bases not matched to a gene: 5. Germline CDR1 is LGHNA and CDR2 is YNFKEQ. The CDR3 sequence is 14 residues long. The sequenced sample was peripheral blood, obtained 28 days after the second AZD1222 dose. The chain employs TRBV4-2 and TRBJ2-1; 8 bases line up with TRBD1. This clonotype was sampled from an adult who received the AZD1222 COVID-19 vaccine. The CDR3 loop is CASSPTTGGNEQFF. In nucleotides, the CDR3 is TGTGCCAGCAGCCCGACAACAGGGGGCAATGAGCAGTTCTTC.